This T cell receptor beta chain stems from a study of cytomegalovirus exposure and HLA in healthy donors. On the study more broadly: Per a later analysis, the 666 first-cohort and 95 to 150 validation repertoires shared one platform.

The CDR3 loop spans 16 amino acids. Per the germline V gene, CDR1 is MNHEY and CDR2 is SVGAGI. The V end lost 2 bases, the J end lost 0 bases, and 11 bases lay between the germline ends. General study findings and limits: Rare TCR sequences dominated, though some public TCRs recurred in many donors.

Comments on this clone: Its antigen is currently unknown.

The protocol was immunoSEQ multiplex PCR, while the TCRdb copy is restricted to in-frame clones and leaves out a portion. The sample yields under 200,000 clones, 86% seen once. The donors were part of the validation cohort, which consisted of about 130 subjects and was separate from the first cohort of 666 subjects. This clonotype was obtained from a woman between 18 and 29 years old in good health and CMV-seronegative. The chain couples TRBV6-5 to TRBJ1-5; D may be TRBD1 (5 bases). Input material: PBMCs. The CDR3 DNA sequence: TGTGCCAGCAGTTACGGCGGGGGAGGTAGCAATCAGCCCCAGCATTTT. It translates to CASSYGGGGSNQPQHF.